This T cell receptor (beta chain) was captured by sequencing in a study of Graves' ophthalmopathy and Graves' hyperthyroidism. CDR3 length: 17 residues. The germline CDR1 and CDR2 sequences are SNHLY and FYNNEI. V was pared by 2 bases and J by 5 bases, with 12 bases of the junction left unmatched. Amplified TCR beta CDR3 regions were obtained using RNA transcripts as template. Amplification began with first-round RT-PCR using HTBI primers, then second-round multiplex PCR was performed. Via MiXCR, TCRdb re-called the multiplex PCR reads, giving one row per CDR3 protein. The repertoire holds about 600,000 distinct CDR3 sequences, with approximately 35% as singletons.

J is TRBJ1-5 and V is TRBV2; 7 positions match TRBD1. Material: peripheral blood or thyroid tissue (not recorded which). This TCR came from an adult man with Graves' hyperthyroidism. CDR3 protein: CASSERRGAGGDQPQHF. CDR3 in DNA: TGTGCCAGCAGTGAACGAAGGGGGGCAGGGGGAGATCAGCCCCAGCATTTT.